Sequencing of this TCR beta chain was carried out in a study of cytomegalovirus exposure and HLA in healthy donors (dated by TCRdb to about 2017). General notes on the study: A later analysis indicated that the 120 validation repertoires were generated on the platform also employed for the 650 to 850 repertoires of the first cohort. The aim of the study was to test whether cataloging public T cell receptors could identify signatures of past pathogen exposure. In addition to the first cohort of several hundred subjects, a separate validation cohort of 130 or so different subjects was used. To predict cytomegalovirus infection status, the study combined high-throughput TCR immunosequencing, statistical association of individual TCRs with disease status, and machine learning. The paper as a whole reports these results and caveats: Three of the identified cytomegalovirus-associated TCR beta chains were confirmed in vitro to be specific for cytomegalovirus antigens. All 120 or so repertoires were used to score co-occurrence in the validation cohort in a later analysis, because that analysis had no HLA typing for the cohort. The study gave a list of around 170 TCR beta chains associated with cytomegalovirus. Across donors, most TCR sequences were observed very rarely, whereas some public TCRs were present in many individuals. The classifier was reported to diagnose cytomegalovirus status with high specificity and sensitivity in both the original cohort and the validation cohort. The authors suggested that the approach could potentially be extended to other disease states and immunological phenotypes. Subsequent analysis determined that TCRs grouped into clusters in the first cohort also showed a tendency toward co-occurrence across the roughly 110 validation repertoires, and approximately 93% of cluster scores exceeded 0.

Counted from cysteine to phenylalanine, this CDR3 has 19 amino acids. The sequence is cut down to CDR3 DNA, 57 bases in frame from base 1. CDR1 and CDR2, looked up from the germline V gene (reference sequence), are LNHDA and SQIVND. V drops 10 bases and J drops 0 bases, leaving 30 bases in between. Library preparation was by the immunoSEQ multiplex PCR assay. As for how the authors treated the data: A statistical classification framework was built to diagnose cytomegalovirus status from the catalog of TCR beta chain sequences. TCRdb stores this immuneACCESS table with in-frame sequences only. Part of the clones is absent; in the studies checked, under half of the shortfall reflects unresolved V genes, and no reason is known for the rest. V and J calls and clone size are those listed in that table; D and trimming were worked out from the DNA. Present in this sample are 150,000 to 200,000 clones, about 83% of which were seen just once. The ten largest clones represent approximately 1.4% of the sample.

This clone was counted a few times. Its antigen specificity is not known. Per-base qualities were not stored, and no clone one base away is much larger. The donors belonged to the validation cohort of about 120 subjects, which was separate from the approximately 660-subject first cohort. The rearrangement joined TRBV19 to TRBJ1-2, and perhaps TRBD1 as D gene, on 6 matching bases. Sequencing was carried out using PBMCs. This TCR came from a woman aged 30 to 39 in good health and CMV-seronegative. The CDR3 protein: CATHDPPAAGARSNYGYTF. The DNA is TGTGCCACCCATGACCCACCCGCAGCAGGGGCGAGATCTAACTATGGCTACACCTTC.